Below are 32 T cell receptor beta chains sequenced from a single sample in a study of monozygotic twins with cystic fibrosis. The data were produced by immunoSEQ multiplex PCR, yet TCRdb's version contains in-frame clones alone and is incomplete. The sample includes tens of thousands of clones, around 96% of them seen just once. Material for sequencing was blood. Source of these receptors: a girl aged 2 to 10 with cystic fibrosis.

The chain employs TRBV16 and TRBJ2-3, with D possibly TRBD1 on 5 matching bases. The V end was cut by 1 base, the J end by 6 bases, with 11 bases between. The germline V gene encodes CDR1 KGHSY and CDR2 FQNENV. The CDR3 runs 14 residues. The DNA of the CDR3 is TGTGCCAGCAGCCAATTGGTCAGGGCGGATACGCAGTATTTT. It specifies CASSQLVRADTQYF.

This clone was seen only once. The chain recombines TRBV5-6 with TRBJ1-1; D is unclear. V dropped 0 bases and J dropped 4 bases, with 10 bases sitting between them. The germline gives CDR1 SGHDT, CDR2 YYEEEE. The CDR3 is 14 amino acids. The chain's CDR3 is CASSLERVGTEAFF. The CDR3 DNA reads TGTGCCAGCAGCTTGGAAAGGGTTGGCACTGAAGCTTTCTTT. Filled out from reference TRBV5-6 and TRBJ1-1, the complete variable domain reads DAGVTQSPTHLIKTRGQQVTLRCSPKSGHDTVSWYQQALGQGPQFIFQYYEEEERQRGNFPDRFSGHQFPNYSSELNVNALLLGDSALYLCASSLERVGTEAFFGQGTRLTVV.

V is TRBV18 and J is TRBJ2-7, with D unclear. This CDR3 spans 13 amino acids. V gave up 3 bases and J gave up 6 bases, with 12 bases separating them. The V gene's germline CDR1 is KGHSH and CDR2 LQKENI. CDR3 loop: CASSPEVSREQYF. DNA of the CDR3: TGTGCCAGCTCACCCGAAGTTTCCCGCGAGCAGTACTTC.

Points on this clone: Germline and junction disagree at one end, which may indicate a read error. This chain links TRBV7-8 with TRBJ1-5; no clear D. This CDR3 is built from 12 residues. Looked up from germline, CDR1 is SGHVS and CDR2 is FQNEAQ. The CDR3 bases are TGTGCCAGCAGCCCCGAAGGCCCGGGCCTTTCTTTT. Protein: CASSPEGPGLSF.

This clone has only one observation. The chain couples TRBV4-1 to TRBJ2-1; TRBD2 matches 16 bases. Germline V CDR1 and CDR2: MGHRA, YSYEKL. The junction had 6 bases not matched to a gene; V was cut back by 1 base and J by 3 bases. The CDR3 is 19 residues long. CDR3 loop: CASSQGGTSGRAFYNEQFF. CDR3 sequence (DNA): TGCGCCAGCAGCCAAGGGGGGACTAGCGGGAGGGCCTTCTACAATGAGCAGTTCTTC.

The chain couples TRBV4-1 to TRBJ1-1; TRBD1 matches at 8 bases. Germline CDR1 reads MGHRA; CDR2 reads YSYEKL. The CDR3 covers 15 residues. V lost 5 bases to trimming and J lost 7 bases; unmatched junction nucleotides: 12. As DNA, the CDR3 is TGCGCCAGCAGCTCAACAGGGGGTGGAGGAGGTGAAGCTTTCTTT. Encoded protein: CASSSTGGGGGEAFF.

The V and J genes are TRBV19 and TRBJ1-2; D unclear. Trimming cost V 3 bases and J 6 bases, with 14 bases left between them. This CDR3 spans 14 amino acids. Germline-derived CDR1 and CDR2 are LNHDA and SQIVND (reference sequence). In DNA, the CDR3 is TGTGCCAGTAGTATTCCCTCTGCCTGGGATGGCTACACCTTC. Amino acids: CASSIPSAWDGYTF.

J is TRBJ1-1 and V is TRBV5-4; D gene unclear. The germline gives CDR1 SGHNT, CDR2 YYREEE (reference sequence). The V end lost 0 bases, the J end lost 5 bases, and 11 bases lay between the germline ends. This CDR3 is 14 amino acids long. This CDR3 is CASSLALEGTEAFF. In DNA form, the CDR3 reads TGTGCCAGCAGCTTGGCTCTGGAGGGAACTGAAGCTTTCTTT.

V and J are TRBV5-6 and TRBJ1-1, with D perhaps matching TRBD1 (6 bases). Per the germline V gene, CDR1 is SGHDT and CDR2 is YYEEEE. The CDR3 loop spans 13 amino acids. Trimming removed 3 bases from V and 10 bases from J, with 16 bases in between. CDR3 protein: CASSSNREWGAFF. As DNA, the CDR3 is TGTGCCAGCAGCTCAAACAGGGAATGGGGAGCTTTCTTT. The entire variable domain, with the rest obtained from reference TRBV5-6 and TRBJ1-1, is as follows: DAGVTQSPTHLIKTRGQQVTLRCSPKSGHDTVSWYQQALGQGPQFIFQYYEEEERQRGNFPDRFSGHQFPNYSSELNVNALLLGDSALYLCASSSNREWGAFFGQGTRLTVV.

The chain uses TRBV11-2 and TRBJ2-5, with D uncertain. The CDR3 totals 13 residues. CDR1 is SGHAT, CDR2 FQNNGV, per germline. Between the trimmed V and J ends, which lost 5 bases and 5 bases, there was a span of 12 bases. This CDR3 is CASSAEPRETQYF. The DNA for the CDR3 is TGTGCCAGCAGCGCCGAGCCGCGGGAGACCCAGTACTTC.

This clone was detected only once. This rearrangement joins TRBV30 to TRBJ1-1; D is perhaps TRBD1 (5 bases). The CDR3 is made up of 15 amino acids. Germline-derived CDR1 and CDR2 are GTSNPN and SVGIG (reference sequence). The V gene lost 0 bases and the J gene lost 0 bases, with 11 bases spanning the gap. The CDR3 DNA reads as TGTGCCTGGAGTGTTGGGTCAGGGCTGAACACTGAAGCTTTCTTT. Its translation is CAWSVGSGLNTEAFF. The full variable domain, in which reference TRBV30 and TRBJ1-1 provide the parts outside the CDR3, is SQTIHQWPATLVQPVGSPLSLECTVEGTSNPNLYWYRQAAGRGLQLLFYSVGIGQISSEVPQNLSASRPQDRQFILSSKKLLLSDSGFYLCAWSVGSGLNTEAFFGQGTRLTVV.

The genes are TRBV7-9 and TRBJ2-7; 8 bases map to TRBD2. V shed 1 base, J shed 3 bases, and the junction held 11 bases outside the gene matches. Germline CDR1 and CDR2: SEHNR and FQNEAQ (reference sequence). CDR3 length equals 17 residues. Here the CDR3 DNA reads TGTGCCAGCAGCTTAGGCGCGTTATCCGGGACTAGCTACGAGCAGTACTTC. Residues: CASSLGALSGTSYEQYF.

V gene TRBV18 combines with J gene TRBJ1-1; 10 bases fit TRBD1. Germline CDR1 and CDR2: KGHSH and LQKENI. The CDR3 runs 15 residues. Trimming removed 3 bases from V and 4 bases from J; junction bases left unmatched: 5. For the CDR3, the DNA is TGTGCCAGCTCACCCAGGGACAGGGGAGCCACTGAAGCTTTCTTT. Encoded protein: CASSPRDRGATEAFF. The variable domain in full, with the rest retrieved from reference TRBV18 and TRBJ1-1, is NAGVMQNPRHLVRRRGQEARLRCSPMKGHSHVYWYRQLPEEGLKFMVYLQKENIIDESGMPKERFSAEFPKEGPSILRIQQVVRGDSAAYFCASSPRDRGATEAFFGQGTRLTVV.

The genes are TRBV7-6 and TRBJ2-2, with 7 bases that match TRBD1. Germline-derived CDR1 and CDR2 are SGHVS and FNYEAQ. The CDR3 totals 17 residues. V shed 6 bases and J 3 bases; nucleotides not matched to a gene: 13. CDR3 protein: CASRDPKGGEDTGELFF. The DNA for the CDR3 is TGTGCCAGCAGGGACCCGAAAGGGGGCGAGGACACCGGGGAGCTGTTTTTT.

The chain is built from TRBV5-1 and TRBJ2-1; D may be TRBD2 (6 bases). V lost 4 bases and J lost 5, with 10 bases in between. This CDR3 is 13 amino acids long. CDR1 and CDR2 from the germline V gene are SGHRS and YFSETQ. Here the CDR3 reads CASSPGGNNEQFF. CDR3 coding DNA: TGCGCCAGCAGCCCCGGAGGGAACAATGAGCAGTTCTTC.

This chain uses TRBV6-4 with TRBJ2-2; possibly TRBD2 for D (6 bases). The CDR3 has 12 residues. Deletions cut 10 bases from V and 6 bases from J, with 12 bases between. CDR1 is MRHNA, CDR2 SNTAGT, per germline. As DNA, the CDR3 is TGTGCCATCACGCGGGAACCCGGGGAGCTGTTTTTT. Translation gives CAITREPGELFF.

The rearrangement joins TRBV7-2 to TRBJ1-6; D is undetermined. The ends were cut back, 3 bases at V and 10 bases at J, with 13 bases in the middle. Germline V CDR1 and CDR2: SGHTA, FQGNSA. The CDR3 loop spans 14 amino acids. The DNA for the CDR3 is TGTGCCAGCAGCTTTATCCCCGGGTCATCACCCCTCCACTTT. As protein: CASSFIPGSSPLHF.

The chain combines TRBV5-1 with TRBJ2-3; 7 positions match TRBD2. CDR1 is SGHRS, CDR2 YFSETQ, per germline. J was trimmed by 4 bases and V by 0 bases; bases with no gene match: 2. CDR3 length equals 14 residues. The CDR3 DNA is TGCGCCAGCAGCTTGGACAGCGGGGCAGATACGCAGTATTTT. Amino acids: CASSLDSGADTQYF. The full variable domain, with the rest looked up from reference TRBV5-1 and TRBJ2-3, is KAGVTQTPRYLIKTRGQQVTLSCSPISGHRSVSWYQQTPGQGLQFLFEYFSETQRNKGNFPGRFSGRQFSNSRSEMNVSTLELGDSALYLCASSLDSGADTQYFGPGTRLTVL.

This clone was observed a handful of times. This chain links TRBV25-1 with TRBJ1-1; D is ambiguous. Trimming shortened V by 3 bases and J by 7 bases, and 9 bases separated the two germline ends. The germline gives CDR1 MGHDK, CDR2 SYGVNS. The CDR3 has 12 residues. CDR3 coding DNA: TGTGCCAGCAGTGACTGGACTGTTGAAGCTTTCTTT. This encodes CASSDWTVEAFF.

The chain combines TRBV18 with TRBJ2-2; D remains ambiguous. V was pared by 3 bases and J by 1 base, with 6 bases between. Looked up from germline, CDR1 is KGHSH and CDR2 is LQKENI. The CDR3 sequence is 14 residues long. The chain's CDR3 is CASSPNRNTGELFF. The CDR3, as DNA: TGTGCCAGCTCACCCAACAGGAACACCGGGGAGCTGTTTTTT.

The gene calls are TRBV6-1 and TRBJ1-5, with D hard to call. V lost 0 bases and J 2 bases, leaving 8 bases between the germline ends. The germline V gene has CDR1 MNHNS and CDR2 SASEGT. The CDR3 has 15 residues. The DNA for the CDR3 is TGTGCCAGCAGTGAAGCTTTTGGCCGCAATCAGCCCCAGCATTTT. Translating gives CASSEAFGRNQPQHF.

The CDR3 spells CASSESGTGDYEQYF. CDR3 sequence (DNA): TGTGCCAGCAGTGAATCAGGGACAGGGGACTACGAGCAGTACTTC. V is TRBV25-1 and J is TRBJ2-7; 10 bases agree with TRBD1. This CDR3 region has 15 residues. From germline, CDR1 is MGHDK and CDR2 SYGVNS. The V gene end was trimmed by 1 base and the J gene end by 3 bases; junction bases not matched to a gene: 3.

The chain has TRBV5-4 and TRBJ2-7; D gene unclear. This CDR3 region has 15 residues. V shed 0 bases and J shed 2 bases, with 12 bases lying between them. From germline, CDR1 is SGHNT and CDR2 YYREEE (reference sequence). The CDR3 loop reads CASSLDGRIAYEQYF. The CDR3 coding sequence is TGTGCCAGCAGCTTGGACGGACGGATCGCCTACGAGCAGTACTTC.

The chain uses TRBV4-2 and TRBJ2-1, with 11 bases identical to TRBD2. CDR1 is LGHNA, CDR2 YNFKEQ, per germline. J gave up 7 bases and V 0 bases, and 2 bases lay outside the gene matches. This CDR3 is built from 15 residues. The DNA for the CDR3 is TGTGCCAGCAGCCAAGATAGGACTAGCGGGAATGAGCAGTTCTTC. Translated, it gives CASSQDRTSGNEQFF.

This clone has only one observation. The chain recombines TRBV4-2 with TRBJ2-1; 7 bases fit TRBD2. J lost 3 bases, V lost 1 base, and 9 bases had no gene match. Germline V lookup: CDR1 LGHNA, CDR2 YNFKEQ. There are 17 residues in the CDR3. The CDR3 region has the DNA TGTGCCAGCAGCCAAGCCCCGGTACTAGCGCGCTACAATGAGCAGTTCTTC. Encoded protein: CASSQAPVLARYNEQFF.

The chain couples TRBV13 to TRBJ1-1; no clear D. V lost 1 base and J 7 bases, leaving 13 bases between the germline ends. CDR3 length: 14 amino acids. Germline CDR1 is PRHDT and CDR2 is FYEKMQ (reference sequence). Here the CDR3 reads CASSLVGSRSEAFF. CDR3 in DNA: TGTGCCAGCAGCTTAGTGGGGAGTCGGAGTGAAGCTTTCTTT.

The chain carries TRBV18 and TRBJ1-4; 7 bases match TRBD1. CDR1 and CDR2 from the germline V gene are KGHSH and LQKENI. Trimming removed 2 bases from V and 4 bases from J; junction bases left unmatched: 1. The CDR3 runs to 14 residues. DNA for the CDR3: TGTGCCAGCTCACCAGACAGGGATAATGAAAAACTGTTTTTT. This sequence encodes CASSPDRDNEKLFF.

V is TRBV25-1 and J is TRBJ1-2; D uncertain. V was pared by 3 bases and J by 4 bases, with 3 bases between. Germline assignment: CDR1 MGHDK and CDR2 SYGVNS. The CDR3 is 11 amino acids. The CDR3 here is CASSDIYGYTF. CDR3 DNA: TGTGCCAGCAGTGACATCTATGGCTACACCTTC.

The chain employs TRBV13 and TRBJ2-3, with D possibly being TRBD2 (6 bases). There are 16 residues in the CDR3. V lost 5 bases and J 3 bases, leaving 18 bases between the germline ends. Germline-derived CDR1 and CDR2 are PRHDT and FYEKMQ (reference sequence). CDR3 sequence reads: CASSTRAQGRTDTQYF. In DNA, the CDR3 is TGTGCCAGCAGCACCCGGGCCCAAGGGAGGACAGATACGCAGTATTTT. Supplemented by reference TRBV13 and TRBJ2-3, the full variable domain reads AAGVIQSPRHLIKEKRETATLKCYPIPRHDTVYWYQQGPGQDPQFLISFYEKMQSDKGSIPDRFSAQQFSDYHSELNMSSLELGDSALYFCASSTRAQGRTDTQYFGPGTRLTVL.

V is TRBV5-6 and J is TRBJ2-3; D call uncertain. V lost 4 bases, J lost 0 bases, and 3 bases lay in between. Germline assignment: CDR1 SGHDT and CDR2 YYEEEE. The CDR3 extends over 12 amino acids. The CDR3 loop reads CASSLSTDTQYF. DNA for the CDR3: TGTGCCAGCAGCCTCAGCACAGATACGCAGTATTTT. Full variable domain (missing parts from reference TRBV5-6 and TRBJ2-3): DAGVTQSPTHLIKTRGQQVTLRCSPKSGHDTVSWYQQALGQGPQFIFQYYEEEERQRGNFPDRFSGHQFPNYSSELNVNALLLGDSALYLCASSLSTDTQYFGPGTRLTVL.

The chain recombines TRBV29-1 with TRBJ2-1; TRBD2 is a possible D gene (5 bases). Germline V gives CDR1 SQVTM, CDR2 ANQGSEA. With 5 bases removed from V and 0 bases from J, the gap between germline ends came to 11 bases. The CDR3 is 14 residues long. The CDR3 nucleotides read TGCAGCGTTAGATGGAGCGGCTCCTACAATGAGCAGTTCTTC. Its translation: CSVRWSGSYNEQFF.

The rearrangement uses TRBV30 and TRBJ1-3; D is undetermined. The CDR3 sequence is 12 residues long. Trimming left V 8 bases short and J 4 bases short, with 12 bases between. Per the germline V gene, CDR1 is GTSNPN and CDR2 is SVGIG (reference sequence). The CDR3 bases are TGTGCCCGCCGGGGTTGGGGAAACACCATATATTTT. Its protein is CARRGWGNTIYF.